Below, 20 T cell receptor beta chains from the same sample are listed, as sequenced in a study of blood T cells in healthy people across ages. Next came a second PCR, run for about 6 to 12 cycles, which used a sample-barcoded 5' primer along with a J-beta primer mix. One entry per CDR3 protein, called by TCRdb with MiXCR from the 5' RACE reads. Among roughly 1,800,000 distinct CDR3 sequences, about 50% were seen once, and the ten largest hold roughly 2.1%. Specimen: blood. Receptor source: a woman aged 35 to 49 in good health.

The chain links TRBV15 to TRBJ2-3; D not resolved. The CDR3 is 15 residues long. The germline gives CDR1 LNHNV, CDR2 YYDKDF (reference sequence). Trimming shortened V by 5 bases and J by 6 bases, and 18 bases separated the two germline ends. This chain's CDR3 is CATSSRTAGLDTQYF. Here the CDR3 DNA reads TGTGCCACCAGCTCCCGGACCGCCGGGCTCGATACGCAGTATTTT. The full variable domain, completed using reference TRBV15 and TRBJ2-3, is DAMVIQNPRYQVTQFGKPVTLSCSQTLNHNVMYWYQQKSSQAPKLLFHYYDKDFNNEADTPDNFQSRRPNTSFCFLDIRSPGLGDTAMYLCATSSRTAGLDTQYFGPGTRLTVL.

This clonotype was counted many times. The chain links TRBV18 to TRBJ2-5, with D possibly being TRBD2 (5 bases). Germline V gene data show CDR1 as KGHSH and CDR2 as LQKENI. This CDR3 region has 13 residues. Trimming left V 8 bases short and J 3 bases short, with 13 bases between. In DNA, the CDR3 is TGTGCCAGCAGCCCGCCGGGGAAAGAGACCCAGTACTTC. Translation gives CASSPPGKETQYF.

This clonotype showed up just a few times. The genes are TRBV27 and TRBJ2-1; no firm D call. V lost 3 bases to trimming and J lost 8 bases, with 14 bases between them. There are 14 residues in the CDR3. From germline, CDR1 is MNHEY and CDR2 SMNVEV (reference sequence). This chain's CDR3 is CASSFSRFGDEQFF. In DNA, the CDR3 is TGTGCCAGCAGTTTCTCTCGGTTCGGCGATGAGCAGTTCTTC.

This rearrangement joins TRBV15 to TRBJ2-7; D is possibly TRBD1 (6 bases). This CDR3 spans 14 amino acids. V was cut by 5 bases and J by 6 bases, with 17 bases left in between. Germline V gene data show CDR1 as LNHNV and CDR2 as YYDKDF (reference sequence). The CDR3 DNA reads TGTGCCACCAGCGACGACAGGTCTGTCTGCGAGCAGTACTTC. Amino acid sequence: CATSDDRSVCEQYF.

The V and J genes are TRBV6-6 and TRBJ2-7; either TRBD1 or TRBD2 may supply D (6 bases each). The J call may be faulty, since TRBJ2-5 better matches the DNA end. This CDR3 has 15 amino acids. Per germline, CDR1 MNHNY and CDR2 SVGAGI (reference sequence). CDR3 nucleotides: TGTGCCAGCAGTTGGGGGGCGGGATTATCAGAGACCCAGTACTTC. Its translation is CASSWGAGLSETQYF.

The chain couples TRBV20-1 to TRBJ2-5; TRBD2 aligns across 11 bases. The germline V gene encodes CDR1 DFQATT and CDR2 SNEGSKA (reference sequence). The CDR3 sequence is 15 residues long. V lost 7 bases and J lost 9; bases outside the gene matches: 16. CDR3 sequence: CSVSGTSGGERAQYF. The CDR3, as DNA: TGCAGTGTATCGGGTACTAGCGGGGGAGAAAGGGCCCAGTACTTC.

The chain recombines TRBV3-1 with TRBJ1-5; D perhaps matches TRBD1 (5 bases). The V end was cut by 3 bases, the J end by 6 bases, with 12 bases between. This CDR3 has 14 amino acids. CDR1 and CDR2 (germline): LGHDT, YNNKEL (reference sequence). The CDR3 protein is CASSQVAQGQPQHF. CDR3 bases: TGTGCCAGCAGCCAGGTAGCCCAGGGTCAGCCCCAGCATTTT.

In its sample, this clonotype was seen many times. The gene calls are TRBV7-2 and TRBJ2-3, with 9 bases lining up with TRBD2. Germline loops: CDR1 SGHTA, CDR2 FQGNSA. V lost 5 bases and J lost 4; bases outside the gene matches: 4. This CDR3 contains 14 residues. The CDR3: CASSPRTSADTQYF. CDR3 coding DNA: TGTGCCAGCAGCCCCCGGACTAGCGCAGATACGCAGTATTTT.

The CDR3 here is CASSYSLTGPSSYNSPLHF. The CDR3 DNA reads TGTGCCAGCAGTTACTCGCTGACAGGCCCCAGCTCCTATAATTCACCCCTCCACTTT. The chain links TRBV6-5 to TRBJ1-6, with a possible D match to TRBD1 (6 bases). V gave up 0 bases and J gave up 0 bases, with 15 bases separating them. Germline CDR1 and CDR2: MNHEY and SVGAGI. The CDR3 covers 19 residues.

V gene TRBV15 combines with J gene TRBJ2-3, with 14 bases aligning to TRBD2. The germline V gene encodes CDR1 LNHNV and CDR2 YYDKDF (reference sequence). The CDR3 runs 16 residues. V shed 2 bases, J shed 4 bases, and the junction held 2 bases outside the gene matches. The CDR3 nucleotides are TGTGCCACCAGCAGAAAGACTAGCGGGGGGGCAGATACGCAGTATTTT. This codes for CATSRKTSGGADTQYF.

The chain has TRBV4-3 and TRBJ1-2; D is unresolved. Per germline, CDR1 LGHNA and CDR2 YSLEER. Trimming shortened V by 0 bases and J by 6 bases, and 14 bases separated the two germline ends. The CDR3 runs to 15 residues. DNA of the CDR3: TGCGCCAGCAGCCAAGATCTGGGTTACTGGGATGGCTACACCTTC. As protein: CASSQDLGYWDGYTF.

The gene calls are TRBV20-1 and TRBJ2-3; 11 bases are a match to TRBD2. V was clipped by 2 bases and J by 1 base; unmatched bases: 5. In germline, CDR1 is DFQATT, CDR2 SNEGSKA (reference sequence). This CDR3 spans 16 amino acids. CDR3 sequence reads: CSARNFSGGGTDTQYF. The DNA for the CDR3 is TGCAGTGCTAGAAACTTTAGCGGGGGGGGCACAGATACGCAGTATTTT.

This clonotype was seen a handful of times. This chain connects TRBV6-5 to TRBJ2-3, with D uncertain. Per germline, CDR1 MNHEY and CDR2 SVGAGI. The germline V and J ends were trimmed by 6 bases and 4 bases, with 20 bases remaining between them. There are 16 residues in the CDR3. CDR3 protein: CASRSAGPAHADTQYF. Written as DNA, the CDR3 is TGTGCCAGCAGGTCCGCCGGGCCGGCACATGCAGATACGCAGTATTTT.

The table lists this clonotype with a few counts. V usage is TRBV4-2 and J usage is TRBJ2-7; D remains ambiguous. The CDR3 length is 15 residues. Germline values: CDR1 LGHNA, CDR2 YNFKEQ. Trimming pared 0 bases from V and 3 bases from J, leaving 12 bases between. In DNA, the CDR3 is TGTGCCAGCAGCCAAGATCAAGGCGTGGGCTACGAGCAGTACTTC. Translated: CASSQDQGVGYEQYF.

This clonotype was picked up one time. J is TRBJ2-4 and V is TRBV29-1, with unresolved D. Germline V gene sequence: CDR1 SQVTM, CDR2 ANQGSEA. V was clipped by 4 bases and J by 3 bases, with 10 bases between them. This CDR3 has 13 residues. CDR3 sequence (DNA): TGCAGCGTTGTCGGTCTAGTCAAAAACATTCAGTACTTC. Amino acids: CSVVGLVKNIQYF.

The table lists this clonotype with a few counts. The chain employs TRBV20-1 and TRBJ2-1; TRBD2 agrees at 9 bases. Germline values: CDR1 DFQATT, CDR2 SNEGSKA (reference sequence). V was pared by 3 bases and J by 0 bases, with 12 bases of the junction left unmatched. This CDR3 spans 18 amino acids. The CDR3 region has the DNA TGCAGTGCTAGGGACTTCCGAGCGGGAGGTTTCTCCTACAATGAGCAGTTCTTC. Translating gives CSARDFRAGGFSYNEQFF.

The rearrangement uses TRBV5-1 and TRBJ2-7; TRBD2 aligns across 9 bases. The DNA end favors TRBJ2-5, so the J call may be wrong. CDR1 and CDR2 (germline): SGHRS, YFSETQ. This CDR3 is 16 amino acids long. The CDR3 nucleotides are TGCGCCAGCAGCTTAAGCGGGGGGTCCTTTAGGGAGACCCAGTACTTC. Translated, it gives CASSLSGGSFRETQYF.

The chain carries TRBV20-1 and TRBJ2-3; weak D call: TRBD2 (7 bases). The germline CDR1 and CDR2 sequences are DFQATT and SNEGSKA (reference sequence). The length of the CDR3 is 15 residues. V was shortened by 5 bases and J by 3 bases, with 18 bases between the two germline ends. CDR3 bases: TGCAGTGCTCTCCCGAGGGGGGGCTGGACAGATACGCAGTATTTT. Amino acid sequence: CSALPRGGWTDTQYF.

This clonotype was counted a few times. The genes are TRBV5-1 and TRBJ2-5, with a tentative D call TRBD1 (5 bases). The V gene lost 6 bases and the J gene lost 2 bases, with 17 bases spanning the gap. The CDR3 loop spans 15 amino acids. The V gene's germline CDR1 is SGHRS and CDR2 YFSETQ. For the CDR3, the DNA is TGCGCCAGCAAGAATATTTGGGGCCTACAAGAGACCCAGTACTTC. Translated: CASKNIWGLQETQYF.

This chain joins TRBV29-1 and TRBJ1-1; the D gene is possibly TRBD1 (5 bases). The CDR3 contains 14 residues. Trimming removed 1 base from V and 3 bases from J, with 12 bases in between. Germline CDR1 SQVTM, CDR2 ANQGSEA. The CDR3 coding sequence is TGCAGCGTTGAAGTTGGGGGTGGGGACACTGAAGCTTTCTTT. This gives the protein CSVEVGGGDTEAFF.